The 21 T cell receptor beta chains listed next were all sequenced from one sample in a study of CD8+CD57+ T cells in acquired aplastic anemia. Individuals selected for sequencing had exhibited CD8+CD57+ cell expansion on flow cytometry. Profiling of TCR beta VDJ combinations and CDR3 sequences used genomic DNA as template. Each CDR3 protein is one row after TCRdb ran MiXCR on the reads. The table shows approximately 470,000 distinct CDR3 sequences, with less than 35% occurring only once. Sequences were obtained from sorted CD4+, CD8+, or CD8+CD57+ T cells (not recorded which) from PBMCs. The source is a human donor with aplastic anemia.

The chain combines TRBV5-1 with TRBJ2-1; unclear D gene. CDR1 is SGHRS and CDR2 is YFSETQ in the germline V gene. CDR3 size: 16 residues. V lost 3 bases to trimming and J lost 4 bases, with 17 bases between them. In DNA, the CDR3 is TGCGCCAGCAGCTCCCCCTACCCGAACACATACAATGAGCAGTTCTTC. It codes for CASSSPYPNTYNEQFF.

The V and J genes are TRBV7-3 and TRBJ2-5, with 9 bases fitting TRBD1. The length of the CDR3 is 16 residues. Per germline, CDR1 SGHTA and CDR2 FQGTGA. J was trimmed by 2 bases and V by 5 bases; bases with no gene match: 9. CDR3 loop: CASSRTGGFLQETQYF. Here the CDR3 DNA reads TGTGCCAGCAGCAGAACAGGGGGCTTCCTTCAAGAGACCCAGTACTTC.

Worth noting for this clonotype: This clone may be a read error of a much larger clone one base away. The V and J genes are TRBV2 and TRBJ2-3; D is perhaps TRBD1 (6 bases). CDR3 length: 15 residues. The germline V gene encodes CDR1 SNHLY and CDR2 FYNNEI. The germline V and J ends were trimmed by 5 bases and 4 bases, with 16 bases remaining between them. The CDR3 DNA follows: TGTGCCAGCAGTAAAATGAACAGGGATCCAGATACGCAGTATTTT. Encoded protein: CASSKMNRDPDTQYF.

This clonotype showed up just a few times. The chain joins TRBV5-4 to TRBJ2-7, with 7 bases aligning to TRBD1. The germline V gene has CDR1 SGHNT and CDR2 YYREEE (reference sequence). V gave up 0 bases and J gave up 5 bases; unmatched junction bases: 5. This CDR3 spans 14 amino acids. CDR3 residues: CASSLVGGMNEQYF. DNA of the CDR3: TGTGCCAGCAGCTTGGTAGGGGGCATGAACGAGCAGTACTTC.

This clonotype appeared many times. In DNA, the CDR3 is TGTGCCAGCAGCCAAGAGGGACAGGGGGCTTATGGCTACACCTTC. Translation gives CASSQEGQGAYGYTF. The V call is TRBV4-2, the J call TRBJ1-2, with TRBD1 matching over 12 bases. This CDR3 is 15 amino acids long. The germline CDR1 and CDR2 sequences are LGHNA and YNFKEQ. V lost 0 bases and J lost 5; bases outside the gene matches: 1.

The chain uses TRBV19 and TRBJ1-2; possibly TRBD1 for D (6 bases). Germline V gene data show CDR1 as LNHDA and CDR2 as SQIVND (reference sequence). CDR3 length: 12 amino acids. Trimming cost V 4 bases and J 8 bases, with 11 bases left between them. DNA of the CDR3: TGTGCCAGTAGTAGAACCGGGACAGGCTACACCTTC. It yields the protein CASSRTGTGYTF.

The chain couples TRBV2 to TRBJ2-6; a weak D match, TRBD2 (6 bases). Germline V gives CDR1 SNHLY, CDR2 FYNNEI. This CDR3 comprises 15 residues. V shed 6 bases and J shed 4 bases, with 13 bases lying between them. Here the CDR3 DNA reads TGTGCCAGCAGCCAAGACCTAGCGGGGGCCAACGTCCTGACTTTC. It encodes CASSQDLAGANVLTF.

This clonotype has a count of ten or more. The chain uses TRBV7-6 and TRBJ2-2; TRBD2 matches at 14 bases. The CDR3 extends over 15 amino acids. Trimming removed 5 bases from V and 7 bases from J; junction bases left unmatched: 3. Germline CDR1 SGHVS, CDR2 FNYEAQ. CDR3 loop: CASSGGTSGSGELFF. The CDR3 nucleotides are TGTGCCAGCAGCGGTGGGACTAGCGGGAGCGGGGAGCTGTTTTTT.

This clonotype was seen at least ten times. The chain joins TRBV14 to TRBJ2-7; no clear D gene. This CDR3 comprises 11 residues. Trimming took off 1 base at V and 7 bases at J, with 5 bases between the two ends. CDR1 and CDR2 from the germline V gene are SGHDN and FVKESK. Written as DNA, the CDR3 is TGTGCCAGCAGCCAAGTGGGAGAGCAGTACTTC. Its translation is CASSQVGEQYF.

The chain joins TRBV2 to TRBJ2-2; no definite D call. The germline gives CDR1 SNHLY, CDR2 FYNNEI. This CDR3 has 15 amino acids. V gave up 7 bases and J gave up 4 bases, with 16 bases separating them. The CDR3 here is CASTTQGSGTGELFF. CDR3 coding DNA: TGTGCCAGCACTACCCAAGGGTCGGGCACCGGGGAGCTGTTTTTT.

This clonotype appeared many times. V usage is TRBV7-9 and J usage is TRBJ1-5; D remains ambiguous. The CDR3 has 12 amino acids. Germline V gene sequence: CDR1 SEHNR, CDR2 FQNEAQ (reference sequence). V was shortened by 8 bases and J by 2 bases, with 7 bases between the two germline ends. The CDR3 region has the DNA TGTGCCAGCGGTGGGGGCAATCAGCCCCAGCATTTT. Its translation is CASGGGNQPQHF. The full variable domain, in which reference TRBV7-9 and TRBJ1-5 provide the parts outside the CDR3, is DTGVSQNPRHKITKRGQNVTFRCDPISEHNRLYWYRQTLGQGPEFLTYFQNEAQLEKSRLLSDRFSAERPKGSFSTLEIQRTEQGDSAMYLCASGGGNQPQHFGDGTRLSIL.

This clonotype came up a few times. This chain uses TRBV2 with TRBJ2-3; 7 bases map to TRBD1. This CDR3 has 14 amino acids. Trimming removed 5 bases from V and 7 bases from J; junction bases left unmatched: 9. The germline V gene has CDR1 SNHLY and CDR2 FYNNEI. CDR3 protein: CASSFRQGVNTQYF. As DNA, the CDR3 is TGTGCCAGCAGTTTCAGACAGGGTGTGAATACGCAGTATTTT.

V gene TRBV4-2 combines with J gene TRBJ1-4; maybe TRBD1 (5 bases). Trimming left V 0 bases short and J 7 bases short, with 15 bases between. CDR3 length: 16 residues. CDR1 and CDR2 (germline): LGHNA, YNFKEQ. CDR3 sequence reads: CASSQDFGQGGEKLFF. CDR3 nucleotide sequence: TGTGCCAGCAGCCAAGATTTCGGACAAGGAGGTGAAAAACTGTTTTTT.

This clonotype appeared many times. The V and J genes are TRBV20-1 and TRBJ1-2; TRBD1 might be the D (5 bases). The CDR3 has 14 amino acids. V was shortened by 6 bases and J by 3 bases, with 17 bases between the two germline ends. Germline CDR1 reads DFQATT; CDR2 reads SNEGSKA (reference sequence). The CDR3, as DNA: TGCAGTGCCACGGGACCCCTCGGCCACTATGGCTACACCTTC. Encoded protein: CSATGPLGHYGYTF.

This clonotype has more than one count but fewer than ten. The J gene is TRBJ1-6, the V gene TRBV11-2; 7 nucleotides match TRBD1. CDR3 size: 16 residues. V lost 4 bases and J lost 3; bases outside the gene matches: 6. Germline CDR1 and CDR2: SGHAT and FQNNGV. In nucleotides, the CDR3 is TGTGCCAGCAGCTCCAACAGGGGACTCTATAATTCACCCCTCCACTTT. Amino acid sequence: CASSSNRGLYNSPLHF.

This clonotype turned up a few times. The CDR3 region has the DNA TGCGCCAGCAGCTTGGCTTCCTCGGGACAGTCCTATGGCTACACCTTC. Protein: CASSLASSGQSYGYTF. The chain is built from TRBV5-1 and TRBJ1-2; 7 nucleotides align to TRBD1. The CDR3 runs 16 residues. Germline values: CDR1 SGHRS, CDR2 YFSETQ. Germline trimming cut 0 bases from V and 4 bases from J; bases unmatched to any gene: 9.

V is TRBV3-1 and J is TRBJ1-2; D remains unclear. From germline, CDR1 is LGHDT and CDR2 YNNKEL (reference sequence). CDR3 length equals 16 residues. Trimming left V 0 bases short and J 4 bases short, with 15 bases between. Here the CDR3 DNA reads TGTGCCAGCAGCCAAGAAGTTTCTCGCCCCATCTATGGCTACACCTTC. As protein: CASSQEVSRPIYGYTF.

V usage is TRBV19 and J usage is TRBJ1-1; possible D gene TRBD1, 6 bases. V was clipped by 9 bases and J by 3 bases, with 14 bases between them. This CDR3 region has 13 residues. Germline V gives CDR1 LNHDA, CDR2 SQIVND (reference sequence). The CDR3 DNA reads TGTGCCAGCAAGAGGGGGGTGGACACTGAAGCTTTCTTT. Translation: CASKRGVDTEAFF.

Comment on this clonotype: No conserved phenylalanine or tryptophan ends this CDR3, so it is likely a read error. Because the CDR3's place on the DNA is in doubt, the DNA is left out and the CDR3 is given as listed by TCRdb. V gene TRBV18 combines with J gene TRBJ2-7; the table's D call TRBD1 went unverified against the DNA. The CDR3 is 13 amino acids long, termini counted. Germline CDR1 and CDR2: KGHSH and LQKENI. Here the CDR3 reads CASSPTPGQGFSP.

The CDR3 nucleotides read TGTGCCTGGAGTATAACAGGGATTAATGAAAAACTGTTTTTT. Amino acid sequence: CAWSITGINEKLFF. The J gene is TRBJ1-4, the V gene TRBV30; a weak D match, TRBD1 (6 bases). Germline values: CDR1 GTSNPN, CDR2 SVGIG (reference sequence). V was shortened by 2 bases and J by 4 bases, with 11 bases between the two germline ends. This CDR3 region has 14 residues. Combining the CDR3 with reference TRBV30 and TRBJ1-4 gives the whole variable domain SQTIHQWPATLVQPVGSPLSLECTVEGTSNPNLYWYRQAAGRGLQLLFYSVGIGQISSEVPQNLSASRPQDRQFILSSKKLLLSDSGFYLCAWSITGINEKLFFGSGTQLSVL.

This clonotype was recorded a few times. This chain uses TRBV9 with TRBJ2-1; either TRBD1 or TRBD2 may fit D (5 bases each). The CDR3 spans 15 residues. Trimming removed 0 bases from V and 10 bases from J, with 17 bases in between. Germline assignment: CDR1 SGDLS and CDR2 YYNGEE. CDR3 DNA: TGTGCCAGCAGCGTAGCCTCCATCGACGGGGACGAGCAGTTCTTC. Its translation: CASSVASIDGDEQFF.